The 9 T cell receptor beta chains below come from one sample, sequenced in a study of control samples from healthy donors and cancer patients. Here immunoSEQ multiplex PCR was the method, and the copy in TCRdb shows in-frame clones only, minus some. This sample has 120,000 to 150,000 clones; approximately 91% occur once, and the top ten carry 3.2%. The sample comprised blood. The receptors derive from a man aged 25 to 40 in good health.

This rearrangement joins TRBV14 to TRBJ1-1, with TRBD1 matching 9 bases. From germline, CDR1 is SGHDN and CDR2 FVKESK. Losses at the gene ends were 0 bases for V and 6 bases for J; bases not matched to a gene: 2. This CDR3 contains 14 residues. The CDR3 bases are TGTGCCAGCAGCCAAGAACAGGGGGCGGCTGAAGCTTTCTTT. This sequence encodes CASSQEQGAAEAFF.

The rearrangement links TRBV5-6 to TRBJ2-3; 7 bases map to TRBD1. This CDR3 contains 14 residues. V trimming: 2 bases; J trimming: 3 bases; junction bases outside the gene matches: 3. CDR1 and CDR2 (germline): SGHDT, YYEEEE. The CDR3 DNA follows: TGTGCCAGCAGCTTAGTGGACAGGACAGATACGCAGTATTTT. Translated, it gives CASSLVDRTDTQYF.

The chain couples TRBV6-4 to TRBJ1-1, with a weak D call TRBD1 (5 bases). Germline V gives CDR1 MRHNA, CDR2 SNTAGT. There are 16 residues in the CDR3. Trimming cost V 0 bases and J 3 bases, with 14 bases left between them. CDR3 DNA sequence: TGTGCCAGCAGTGACTCCCACTCATGGGGGTACACTGAAGCTTTCTTT. The encoded protein is CASSDSHSWGYTEAFF.

The chain links TRBV11-2 to TRBJ2-7, with D perhaps matching TRBD1 or TRBD2 (5 bases each). This CDR3 is built from 14 residues. CDR1 is SGHAT, CDR2 FQNNGV, per germline. Trimming took off 6 bases at V and 0 bases at J, with 12 bases between the two ends. CDR3 in DNA: TGTGCCAGCAGTTTGAGGGGCCGCTCCTACGAGCAGTACTTC. Protein product: CASSLRGRSYEQYF. The whole variable domain, filled in from reference TRBV11-2 and TRBJ2-7, reads EAGVAQSPRYKIIEKRQSVAFWCNPISGHATLYWYQQILGQGPKLLIQFQNNGVVDDSQLPKDRFSAERLKGVDSTLKIQPAKLEDSAVYLCASSLRGRSYEQYFGPGTRLTVT.

The chain links TRBV7-3 to TRBJ2-1; tentatively, D is TRBD2 (5 bases). Germline lookup yields CDR1 SGHTA and CDR2 FQGTGA. V lost 4 bases to trimming and J lost 7 bases, with 8 bases between them. This CDR3 has 12 amino acids. CDR3 bases: TGTGCCAGCAGCTCACTAGGAAATGAGCAGTTCTTC. Translation: CASSSLGNEQFF.

The rearrangement joins TRBV6-5 to TRBJ1-4, with a tentative D call TRBD1 (5 bases). CDR1 and CDR2 (germline): MNHEY, SVGAGI. V lost 6 bases, J lost 4 bases, and 12 bases lay in between. There are 14 residues in the CDR3. CDR3 in amino acids: CASSQGRGNEKLFF. The CDR3 coding sequence is TGTGCCAGCAGCCAGGGTCGGGGTAATGAAAAACTGTTTTTT.

V and J are TRBV4-1 and TRBJ1-2; no clear D. The CDR3 has 14 amino acids. In germline, CDR1 is MGHRA, CDR2 YSYEKL. V dropped 4 bases and J dropped 0 bases, with 9 bases sitting between them. This CDR3 is CASSLQETNYGYTF. The CDR3 DNA is TGCGCCAGCAGCCTTCAGGAAACTAACTATGGCTACACCTTC.

V gene TRBV29-1 combines with J gene TRBJ2-1; the match to TRBD2 covers 8 bases. The V and J ends lost 6 bases and 3 bases, in that order; junction bases with no gene match: 7. Germline CDR1 SQVTM, CDR2 ANQGSEA. The CDR3 is made up of 14 amino acids. The CDR3 DNA follows: TGCAGCGTCGCCCGGGGGGGCTTCTACAATGAGCAGTTCTTC. Encoded protein: CSVARGGFYNEQFF.

This chain's CDR3 is CASTSPTDGGSSYTF. The CDR3 coding sequence is TGTGCCAGTACTTCTCCAACGGACGGGGGTTCTAGCTACACCTTC. The gene calls are TRBV19 and TRBJ1-2, with a weak D call TRBD1 (5 bases). The CDR3 runs to 15 residues. Trimming pared 7 bases from V and 9 bases from J, leaving 24 bases between. CDR1 is LNHDA, CDR2 SQIVND, per germline (reference sequence).